The text below deals with one T cell receptor beta chain. Antigen: not known. Assay: immunoSEQ multiplex PCR; the TCRdb copy retains only in-frame clones and omits some. In the table there are roughly 2.2 million clones, over 85% of which are singletons. This specimen comes from a study of shared clonotypes between healthy human individuals. This CDR3 is built from 13 residues. Looked up from germline, CDR1 is KGHSH and CDR2 is LQKENI. Between the trimmed V and J ends, which lost 6 bases and 6 bases, there was a span of 14 bases. Broader study findings: It was the non-shared clonotypes that had lower generation probabilities than clonotypes shared by all four donors.

Study donors comprised healthy, HIV-negative adults devoid of recent acute infection or vaccination. All participating donors were Caucasian adults from Nashville, Tennessee. Into CD45RA+ naive and CD45RA-negative memory subsets, the CD4+ cells were split. This TCR derives from a man aged 18 to 30 in good health. Some clones in this sample may be carry-over from other donors' samples. The chain links TRBV18 to TRBJ1-1, with D tentatively TRBD1 (6 bases). The sequencing input was naive CD4+ T cells from PBMCs. Subset indicated: CD45RA+ positively selected. The CDR3 DNA is TGTGCCAGCTCGCCCTACAGGGAGGCTGAAGCTTTCTTT. Protein product: CASSPYREAEAFF.